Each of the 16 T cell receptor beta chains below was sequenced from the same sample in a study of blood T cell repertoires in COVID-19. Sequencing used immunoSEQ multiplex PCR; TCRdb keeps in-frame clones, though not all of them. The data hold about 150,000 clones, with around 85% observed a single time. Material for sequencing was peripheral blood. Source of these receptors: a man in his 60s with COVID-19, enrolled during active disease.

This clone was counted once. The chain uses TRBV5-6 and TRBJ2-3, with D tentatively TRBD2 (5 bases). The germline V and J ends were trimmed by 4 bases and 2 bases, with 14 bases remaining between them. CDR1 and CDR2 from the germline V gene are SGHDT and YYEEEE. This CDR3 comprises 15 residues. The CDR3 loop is CASSRLTRYTDTQYF. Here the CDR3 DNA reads TGTGCCAGCAGCAGACTAACCCGATACACAGATACGCAGTATTTT.

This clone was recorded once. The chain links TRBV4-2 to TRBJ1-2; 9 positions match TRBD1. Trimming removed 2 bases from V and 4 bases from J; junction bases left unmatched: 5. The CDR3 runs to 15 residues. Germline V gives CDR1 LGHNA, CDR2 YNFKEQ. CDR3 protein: CASSQWGTGIYGYTF. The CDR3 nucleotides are TGTGCCAGCAGCCAATGGGGGACAGGGATCTATGGCTACACCTTC.

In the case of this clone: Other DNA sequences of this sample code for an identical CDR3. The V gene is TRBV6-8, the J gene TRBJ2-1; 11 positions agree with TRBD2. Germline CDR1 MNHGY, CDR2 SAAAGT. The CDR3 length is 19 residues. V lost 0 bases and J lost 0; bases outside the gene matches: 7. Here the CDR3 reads CASSYSKLAGGSSYNEQFF. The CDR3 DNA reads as TGTGCCAGCAGTTACTCGAAGCTAGCGGGGGGCAGCTCCTACAATGAGCAGTTCTTC.

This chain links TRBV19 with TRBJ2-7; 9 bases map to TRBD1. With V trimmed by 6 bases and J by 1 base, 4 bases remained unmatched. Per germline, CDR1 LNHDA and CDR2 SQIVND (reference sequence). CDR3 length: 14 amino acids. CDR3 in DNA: TGTGCCAGTAGGGTGGACAGGGGATCCTACGAGCAGTACTTC. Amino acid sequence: CASRVDRGSYEQYF.

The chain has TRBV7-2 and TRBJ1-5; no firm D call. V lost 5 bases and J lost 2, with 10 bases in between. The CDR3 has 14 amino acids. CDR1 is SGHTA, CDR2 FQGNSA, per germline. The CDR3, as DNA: TGTGCCAGCAGCCCACAGAAGGGCAATCAGCCCCAGCATTTT. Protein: CASSPQKGNQPQHF. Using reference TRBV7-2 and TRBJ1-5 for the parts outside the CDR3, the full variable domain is GAGVSQSPSNKVTEKGKDVELRCDPISGHTALYWYRQSLGQGLEFLIYFQGNSAPDKSGLPSDRFSAERTGGSVSTLTIQRTQQEDSAVYLCASSPQKGNQPQHFGDGTRLSIL.

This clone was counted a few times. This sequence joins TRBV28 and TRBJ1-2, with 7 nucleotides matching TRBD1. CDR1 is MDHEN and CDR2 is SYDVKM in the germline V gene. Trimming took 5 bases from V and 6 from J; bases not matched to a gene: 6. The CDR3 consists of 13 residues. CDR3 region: CASSVDRENGYTF. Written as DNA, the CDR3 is TGTGCCAGCAGTGTAGACAGGGAAAATGGCTACACCTTC.

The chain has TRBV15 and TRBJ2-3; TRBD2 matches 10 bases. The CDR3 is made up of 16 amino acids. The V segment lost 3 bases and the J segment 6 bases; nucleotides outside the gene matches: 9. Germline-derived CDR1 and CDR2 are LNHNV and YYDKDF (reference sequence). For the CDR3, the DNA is TGTGCCACCAGCAGCCAGCTAGCGGGAGCATTTGATACGCAGTATTTT. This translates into CATSSQLAGAFDTQYF.

The CDR3, as DNA: TGTGCCAGCAGTTACCTTCCAGGGGGCGAGCAGTACTTC. Translation: CASSYLPGGEQYF. V is TRBV6-5 and J is TRBJ2-7; 7 bases are shared with TRBD1. This CDR3 comprises 13 residues. CDR1 MNHEY and CDR2 SVGAGI come from the germline V gene. The J segment lost 6 bases and the V segment lost 2 bases, leaving 4 bases of the junction unmatched.

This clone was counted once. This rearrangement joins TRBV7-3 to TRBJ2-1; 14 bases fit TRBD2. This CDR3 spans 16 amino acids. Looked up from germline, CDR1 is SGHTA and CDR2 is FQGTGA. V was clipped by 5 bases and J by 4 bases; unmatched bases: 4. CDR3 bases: TGTGCCAGCAGCAGACTAGCGGGAGGGGAATACAATGAGCAGTTCTTC. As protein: CASSRLAGGEYNEQFF. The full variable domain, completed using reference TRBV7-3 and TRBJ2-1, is GAGVSQTPSNKVTEKGKYVELRCDPISGHTALYWYRQSLGQGPEFLIYFQGTGAADDSGLPNDRFFAVRPEGSVSTLKIQRTERGDSAVYLCASSRLAGGEYNEQFFGPGTRLTVL.

CDR3 residues: CASSSIRFRGFLSYEQYF. The CDR3 bases are TGTGCCAGCAGCTCGATCCGATTCCGGGGGTTCTTATCCTACGAGCAGTACTTC. The V call is TRBV7-9, the J call TRBJ2-7, with D tentatively TRBD2 (6 bases). This CDR3 is 18 amino acids long. V was pared by 4 bases and J by 1 base, with 23 bases between. Per the germline V gene, CDR1 is SEHNR and CDR2 is FQNEAQ (reference sequence).

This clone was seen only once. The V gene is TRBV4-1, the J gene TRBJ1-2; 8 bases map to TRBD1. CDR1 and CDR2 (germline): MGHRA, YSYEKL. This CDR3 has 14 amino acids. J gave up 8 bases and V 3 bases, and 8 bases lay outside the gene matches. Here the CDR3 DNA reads TGCGCCAGCAGCCATTTGACAGGGGTGTACGGCTACACCTTC. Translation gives CASSHLTGVYGYTF.

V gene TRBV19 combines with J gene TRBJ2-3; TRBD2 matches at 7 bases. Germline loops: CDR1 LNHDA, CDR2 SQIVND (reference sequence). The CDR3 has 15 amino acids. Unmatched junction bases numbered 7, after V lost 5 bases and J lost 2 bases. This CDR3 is CASSSLGTTTDTQYF. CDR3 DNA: TGTGCCAGTAGTTCCCTCGGGACTACCACAGATACGCAGTATTTT.

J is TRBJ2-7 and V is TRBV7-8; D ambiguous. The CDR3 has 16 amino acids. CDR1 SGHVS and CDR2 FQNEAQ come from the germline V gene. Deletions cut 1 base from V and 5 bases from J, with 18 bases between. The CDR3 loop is CASSLVVTPSANEQYF. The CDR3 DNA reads TGTGCCAGCAGCTTAGTAGTCACCCCTTCCGCCAACGAGCAGTACTTC.

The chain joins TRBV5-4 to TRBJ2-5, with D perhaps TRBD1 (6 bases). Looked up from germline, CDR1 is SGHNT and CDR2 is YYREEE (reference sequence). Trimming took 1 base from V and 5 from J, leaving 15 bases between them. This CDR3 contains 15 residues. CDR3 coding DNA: TGTGCCAGCAGCTTGAGCCAGGGGTCCTTGGAGACCCAGTACTTC. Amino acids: CASSLSQGSLETQYF.

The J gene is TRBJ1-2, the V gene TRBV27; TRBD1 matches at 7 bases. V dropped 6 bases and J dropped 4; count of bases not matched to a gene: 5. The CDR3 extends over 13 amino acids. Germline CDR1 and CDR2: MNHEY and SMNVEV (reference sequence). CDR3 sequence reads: CASRTGEPYGYTF. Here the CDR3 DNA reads TGTGCCAGCAGAACAGGGGAACCCTATGGCTACACCTTC.

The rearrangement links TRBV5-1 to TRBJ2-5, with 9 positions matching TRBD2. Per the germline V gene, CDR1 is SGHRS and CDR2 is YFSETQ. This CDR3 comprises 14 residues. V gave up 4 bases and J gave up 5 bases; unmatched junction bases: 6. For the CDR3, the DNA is TGCGCCAGCAGCCCGATAGCGGGAGTTGAGACCCAGTACTTC. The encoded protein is CASSPIAGVETQYF.